Listed below are T cell receptor beta chains from one sample, sequenced in a study of T cell responses to AZD1222 COVID-19 vaccine. Some clones are missing from TCRdb's copy, which holds only in-frame ones; the method was immunoSEQ multiplex PCR. This sample contains about 140,000 clones. Sequenced sample: peripheral blood. The receptors were gathered from an adult in good health. CDR3s include the opening cysteine and the closing phenylalanine or tryptophan.

16	TRBV4-1	TRBJ2-1	CASSQDPRSENNEQFF
16	TRBV6-4	TRBJ2-1	CASSDSMGQGYNEQFF
13	TRBV5-1	TRBJ2-7	CASSLARDYEQYF
11	TRBV29-1	TRBJ2-1	CSVVESEERFF
16	TRBV6-4	TRBJ1-2	CASSVSAGVGSYGYTF
15	TRBV6-5	TRBJ1-5	CASRGQGRGNQPQHF
14	TRBV5-4	TRBJ1-5	CASSFEGSNQPQHF
13	TRBV6-5	TRBJ1-1	CASTSLLNTEAFF
16	TRBV4-3	TRBJ2-2	CASSLETGGHTGELFF
14	TRBV6-2/TRBV6-3	TRBJ1-5	CASSLDRGHQPQHF
16	TRBV3-1/TRBV3-2	TRBJ1-6	CASSQGSGQGTSPLHF
14	TRBV5-4	TRBJ1-1	CASSLAGGFTEAFF
16	TRBV7-9	TRBJ1-4	CASSWVVRSTNEKLFF
14	TRBV5-1	TRBJ1-1	CASSLGTGGTEAFF
14	TRBV3-1/TRBV3-2	TRBJ2-6	CASSSTSGANVLTF
14	TRBV18	TRBJ1-3	CASSRTGDGNTIYF
16	TRBV7-2	TRBJ2-5	CASSLVAGGPWETQYF
14	TRBV13	TRBJ1-4	CASSSAGPMGKLFF
15	TRBV19	TRBJ2-1	CATSTWSGAHNEQFF
13	TRBV30	TRBJ1-1	CASRDRVSTEAFF
13	TRBV6-5	TRBJ1-6	CAAQTGVNSPLHF
13	TRBV11-2	TRBJ1-1	CASSLTGQAEAFF
12	TRBV3-1/TRBV3-2	TRBJ1-2	CASSQETNGYTF
15	TRBV6-5	TRBJ2-2	CASSSPGRYTGELFF
11	TRBV29-1	TRBJ1-4	CSVEGQGKLFF
14	TRBV19	TRBJ2-3	CASSTPLGPDTQYF
14	TRBV9	TRBJ1-4	CASSAMGTDEKLFF
17	TRBV4-1	TRBJ2-6	CASSQARDPPGANVLTF
18	TRBV7-2	TRBJ2-3	CASSPPITSGGARDTQYF
16	TRBV29-1	TRBJ2-7	CSVEVPQGSNLYEQYF
12	TRBV3-1/TRBV3-2	TRBJ2-7	CASSALRDRQYF
11	TRBV11-3	TRBJ2-5	CASSPQETQYF
15	TRBV7-2	TRBJ2-3	CASSYTSGGGPTQYF
12	TRBV28	TRBJ2-3	CASSSLLDTQYF
14	TRBV7-9	TRBJ1-2	CASNAPGQGKGYTF
16	TRBV18	TRBJ2-3	CASSPQGLRSTDTQYF
13	TRBV18	TRBJ1-1	CASSGDRYTEAFF
17	TRBV6-2/TRBV6-3	TRBJ2-1	CASSLRGGGLGYNEQFF
18	TRBV2	TRBJ1-6	CASSEGGNRATYNSPLHF
17	TRBV5-5	TRBJ1-3	CASSPSPQGYGTNTIYF
14	TRBV5-1	TRBJ1-2	CASNRQGTGYGYTF
16	TRBV4-2	TRBJ2-7	CASSQGTSGDPYEQYF
16	TRBV6-2/TRBV6-3	TRBJ2-2	CASSYPDRFETGELFF
14	TRBV5-1	TRBJ2-2	CASSNRTGGGELFF
15	TRBV5-5	TRBJ2-7	CASSLGPDSSYEQYF
14	TRBV28	TRBJ1-2	CASRTDRGPYGYTF
14	TRBV7-3	TRBJ2-1	CASSTGPGVDEQFF
16	TRBV7-9	TRBJ1-1	CASRKRQGVGNTEAFF
15	TRBV5-1	TRBJ2-7	CASSLGSGGSYEQYF
16	TRBV7-2	TRBJ2-4	CASSLSTQVAKNIQYF
15	TRBV9	TRBJ2-5	CASSVATGGGETQYF
14	TRBV4-1	TRBJ2-2	CASSQGVGTGELFF
15	TRBV12-5	TRBJ2-5	CASARTGGEAETQYF
13	TRBV6-4	TRBJ2-1	CASSDFFANEQFF
10	TRBV20-1	TRBJ1-2	CSRDRDGYTF